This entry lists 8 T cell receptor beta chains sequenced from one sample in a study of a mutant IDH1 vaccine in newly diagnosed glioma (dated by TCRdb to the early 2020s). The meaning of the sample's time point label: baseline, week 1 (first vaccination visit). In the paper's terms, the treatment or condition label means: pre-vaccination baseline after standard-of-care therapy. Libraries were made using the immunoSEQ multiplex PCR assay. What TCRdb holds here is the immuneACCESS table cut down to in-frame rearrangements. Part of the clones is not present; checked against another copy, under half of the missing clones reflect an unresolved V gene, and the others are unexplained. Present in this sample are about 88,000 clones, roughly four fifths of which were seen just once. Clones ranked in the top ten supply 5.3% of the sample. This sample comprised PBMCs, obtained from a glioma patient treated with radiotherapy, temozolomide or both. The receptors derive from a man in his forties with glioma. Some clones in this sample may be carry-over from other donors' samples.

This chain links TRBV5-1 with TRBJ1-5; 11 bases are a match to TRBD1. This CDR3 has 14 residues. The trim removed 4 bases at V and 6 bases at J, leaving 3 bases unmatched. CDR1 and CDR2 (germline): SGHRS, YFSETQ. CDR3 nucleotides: TGCGCCAGCAGCAACGGGACAGGGGGTCAGCCCCAGCATTTT. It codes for CASSNGTGGQPQHF.

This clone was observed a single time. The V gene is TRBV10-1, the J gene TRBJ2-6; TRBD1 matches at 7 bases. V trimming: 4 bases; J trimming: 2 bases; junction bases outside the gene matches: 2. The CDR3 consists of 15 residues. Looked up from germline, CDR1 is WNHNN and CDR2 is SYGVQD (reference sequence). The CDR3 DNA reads TGCGCCAGCAGTGCCACAGGGGCTGGGGCCAACGTCCTGACTTTC. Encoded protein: CASSATGAGANVLTF.

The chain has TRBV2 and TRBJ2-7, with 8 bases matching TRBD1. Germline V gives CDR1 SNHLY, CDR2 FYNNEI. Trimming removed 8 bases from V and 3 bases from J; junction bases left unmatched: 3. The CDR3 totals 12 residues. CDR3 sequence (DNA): TGTGCCAGCCGAGACAGGGGCTACGAGCAGTACTTC. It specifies CASRDRGYEQYF.

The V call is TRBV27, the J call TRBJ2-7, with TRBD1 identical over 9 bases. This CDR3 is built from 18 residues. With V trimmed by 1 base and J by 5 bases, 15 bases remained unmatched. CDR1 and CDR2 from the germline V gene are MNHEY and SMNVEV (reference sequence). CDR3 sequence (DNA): TGTGCCAGCAGTTTATGGGGCCCCCGGGACAGGGTGCGAGACGAGCAGTACTTC. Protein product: CASSLWGPRDRVRDEQYF.

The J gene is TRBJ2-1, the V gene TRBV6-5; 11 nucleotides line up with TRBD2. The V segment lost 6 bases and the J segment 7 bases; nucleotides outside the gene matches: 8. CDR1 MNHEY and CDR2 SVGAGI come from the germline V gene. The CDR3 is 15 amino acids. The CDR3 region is CASSFSGGASNEQFF. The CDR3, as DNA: TGTGCCAGCAGCTTTAGCGGGGGGGCGAGTAATGAGCAGTTCTTC.

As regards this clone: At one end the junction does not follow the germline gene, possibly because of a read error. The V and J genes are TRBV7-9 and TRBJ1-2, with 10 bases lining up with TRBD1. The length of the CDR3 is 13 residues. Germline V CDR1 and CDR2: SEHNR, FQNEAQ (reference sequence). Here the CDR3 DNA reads TGCCTCCTCGACGGGACAGGGGCGTTTGGCTACACCTTC. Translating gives CLLDGTGAFGYTF.

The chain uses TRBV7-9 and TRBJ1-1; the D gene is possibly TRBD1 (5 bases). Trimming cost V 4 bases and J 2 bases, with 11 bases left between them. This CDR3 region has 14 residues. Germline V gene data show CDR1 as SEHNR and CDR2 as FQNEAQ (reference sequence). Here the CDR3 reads CASSWVDSNTEAFF. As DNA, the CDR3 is TGTGCCAGCAGCTGGGTCGACAGTAACACTGAAGCTTTCTTT.

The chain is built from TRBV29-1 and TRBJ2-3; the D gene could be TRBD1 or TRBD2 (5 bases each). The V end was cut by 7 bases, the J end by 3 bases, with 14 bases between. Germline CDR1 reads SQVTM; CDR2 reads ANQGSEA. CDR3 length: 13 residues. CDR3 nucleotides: TGCAGCGCTGACGGGGCTAGGACAGATACGCAGTATTTT. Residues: CSADGARTDTQYF.